The present T cell receptor beta chain was sequenced within a study of CD8+ T cells in alopecia areata. Study-level information: Tofacitinib continued for 6 to 18 months and was then withheld for 6 months. Regarding the study as a whole: Higher clonality than in normal scalp was seen in lesional scalp, especially alopecia totalis/universalis. Sequencing of scalp tissue also captures the resident alphabeta T cells of normal skin. A large proportion of expanded lesional clones were detected persisting in scalp and blood during tofacitinib.

The sample's treatment: oral pan-JAK inhibitor, 5-10 mg twice daily. In regard to this clone: Antigen specificity is unknown.

cDNA serving as the sequencing template came from extracted, reverse transcribed RNA. This table comes from immunoSEQ multiplex PCR, and its TCRdb copy is limited to in-frame clones, with some not included. The sample has 110,000 to 150,000 clones; 45% to 60% are singletons. V gave up 10 bases and J gave up 8 bases, with 14 bases separating them. Germline-derived CDR1 and CDR2 are SGHAT and FQNNGV. The CDR3 consists of 11 residues. The source was CD8+ T cells sorted from blood, collected at week 4, from a patient treated with tofacitinib. V is TRBV11-2 and J is TRBJ1-2, with D unresolved. This sequence originates from a human donor with alopecia areata. The CDR3 reads CAIAYVQGYTF. CDR3 in DNA: TGTGCCATCGCTTACGTACAGGGCTACACCTTC.